This T cell receptor beta chain appears in the sequencing data of a study of human T cells and chemical hapten exposure. Study-wide results and limits: Significantly more large CDR3 similarity clusters were formed by expanded TCRs than by controls. Donors in the study had alopecia, meaning their immune response may differ from healthy people's.

The library labeled individual cDNA molecules by adding unique molecular identifiers to them. In TCRdb, the RACE reads were re-called with MiXCR into one record per CDR3 protein. The sample includes some 170,000 distinct CDR3 sequences, 28% of them seen just once. This clonotype has a handful of counts. Its antigen is as yet unknown. Trimming took 4 bases from V and 9 from J, leaving 12 bases between them. There are 12 residues in the CDR3. CDR1 and CDR2 from the germline V gene are SGDLS and YYNGEE. Time point defined: patch test 3, about 24 weeks after DPC sensitization. Treatment reported: therapeutic diphenylcyclopropenone sensitization with weekly scalp DPC.

The source of this sequence is a woman aged 18-29 years with alopecia areata. Some clones in this sample may be carry-over from other donors' samples. The chain has TRBV9 and TRBJ2-3; D is possibly TRBD1 or TRBD2 (5 bases each). The material sequenced was whole blood, taken in connection with sensitization to the hapten diphenylcyclopropenone (DPC). The CDR3 loop is CASSLASGTQYF. The DNA for the CDR3 is TGTGCCAGCAGCCTAGCATCAGGGACGCAGTATTTT.